Presented here are 12 T cell receptor beta chains from one specimen sequenced in a study of blood T cell repertoires in COVID-19. Assay: immunoSEQ multiplex PCR; the TCRdb copy retains only in-frame clones and omits some. The sample yields 45,000 to 70,000 clones, around 80% seen once. Sequenced material: peripheral blood. The origin of the receptors is a woman of 80 years or more with acute or convalescent COVID-19.

V and J are TRBV6-5 and TRBJ2-7; 9 bases are shared with TRBD2. The CDR3 sequence is 14 residues long. Trimming took 5 bases from V and 7 from J; bases not matched to a gene: 9. Germline lookup yields CDR1 MNHEY and CDR2 SVGAGI. CDR3 nucleotide sequence: TGTGCCAGCAGTATTAGCGGGAGAGGTGGGGAGCAGTACTTC. Translated, it gives CASSISGRGGEQYF.

The chain joins TRBV7-3 to TRBJ2-3, with a possible D match to TRBD1 (6 bases). CDR1 and CDR2 (germline): SGHTA, FQGTGA. The V and J ends lost 5 bases and 3 bases respectively, with 12 bases between them. The CDR3 is 14 amino acids. CDR3 residues: CASSKDRPTDTQYF. The CDR3 DNA sequence: TGTGCCAGCAGCAAAGACAGGCCGACAGATACGCAGTATTTT.

The chain joins TRBV19 to TRBJ2-7; D is unresolved. The CDR3 sequence is 13 residues long. V was clipped by 4 bases and J by 6 bases, with 13 bases between them. Germline lookup yields CDR1 LNHDA and CDR2 SQIVND (reference sequence). CDR3 sequence reads: CASSTLSRGEQYF. In DNA form, the CDR3 reads TGTGCCAGTAGTACCCTATCTAGAGGCGAGCAGTACTTC. The full variable domain, completed using reference TRBV19 and TRBJ2-7, is DGGITQSPKYLFRKEGQNVTLSCEQNLNHDAMYWYRQDPGQGLRLIYYSQIVNDFQKGDIAEGYSVSREKKESFPLTVTSAQKNPTAFYLCASSTLSRGEQYFGPGTRLTVT.

This clone was seen a few times. The chain recombines TRBV6-5 with TRBJ1-5; 9 bases agree with TRBD1. The V gene end was trimmed by 8 bases and the J gene end by 6 bases; junction bases not matched to a gene: 11. Germline V gene lookup returns CDR1 MNHEY and CDR2 SVGAGI. This CDR3 has 15 residues. This CDR3 is CASSPGTGRFQPQHF. The CDR3 nucleotides are TGTGCCAGCTCCCCGGGGACAGGGAGGTTTCAGCCCCAGCATTTT.

The chain recombines TRBV2 with TRBJ2-5; D remains ambiguous. The V gene lost 10 bases and the J gene lost 0 bases, with 15 bases spanning the gap. Germline CDR1 is SNHLY and CDR2 is FYNNEI. The CDR3 covers 14 residues. CDR3 amino acids: CATTRGEYQETQYF. The CDR3 DNA reads TGTGCCACCACACGAGGAGAGTACCAAGAGACCCAGTACTTC.

The chain couples TRBV19 to TRBJ1-4, with 8 positions matching TRBD1. The V segment lost 7 bases and the J segment 6 bases; nucleotides outside the gene matches: 10. This CDR3 region has 15 residues. Germline CDR1 reads LNHDA; CDR2 reads SQIVND (reference sequence). This CDR3 reads CASMDPGQGYEKLFF. CDR3 bases: TGTGCCAGTATGGACCCCGGACAGGGCTATGAAAAACTGTTTTTT.

The chain employs TRBV19 and TRBJ1-1, with D maybe TRBD1 (6 bases). Germline V gene lookup returns CDR1 LNHDA and CDR2 SQIVND (reference sequence). This CDR3 has 15 residues. The V and J ends lost 10 bases and 3 bases respectively, with 21 bases between them. This chain's CDR3 is CATSKGNRVDTEAFF. CDR3 nucleotides: TGTGCCACCTCAAAGGGGAACAGGGTGGACACTGAAGCTTTCTTT.

The rearrangement uses TRBV5-1 and TRBJ2-3; D is unclear. V lost 4 bases and J 6 bases, leaving 18 bases between the germline ends. CDR3 length: 15 amino acids. Germline-derived CDR1 and CDR2 are SGHRS and YFSETQ. Here the CDR3 reads CASSALGVSPDTQYF. In nucleotides, the CDR3 is TGCGCCAGCAGCGCCCTAGGTGTCTCTCCCGATACGCAGTATTTT.

The chain employs TRBV30 and TRBJ1-3; 10 positions match TRBD1. The CDR3 covers 15 residues. V shed 0 bases, J shed 4 bases, and the junction held 3 bases outside the gene matches. Germline CDR1 and CDR2: GTSNPN and SVGIG (reference sequence). The CDR3 sequence is CAWSVDRGPGNTIYF. The CDR3 DNA reads as TGTGCCTGGAGTGTTGACAGGGGGCCGGGAAACACCATATATTTT.

The V call is TRBV9, the J call TRBJ1-1, with D tentatively TRBD1 (6 bases). This CDR3 has 13 residues. Trimming took off 3 bases at V and 2 bases at J, with 8 bases between the two ends. Germline CDR1 and CDR2: SGDLS and YYNGEE. The CDR3 DNA follows: TGTGCCAGCAGCGGGACAGTTAACACTGAAGCTTTCTTT. Translated: CASSGTVNTEAFF.

In this sample, this clone turned up a few times. The rearrangement joins TRBV6-2 or TRBV6-3 to TRBJ2-4; 14 bases fit TRBD2. Germline lookup yields CDR1 MNHEY and CDR2 SVGEGT. This CDR3 spans 16 amino acids. V lost 5 bases and J lost 8; bases outside the gene matches: 8. Written as DNA, the CDR3 is TGTGCCAGCAGTCCCCGGACTAGCGGGGGGCCGGACATTCAGTACTTC. This sequence encodes CASSPRTSGGPDIQYF.

V usage is TRBV5-6 and J usage is TRBJ2-5; 11 bases are shared with TRBD2. This CDR3 spans 17 amino acids. CDR1 is SGHDT, CDR2 YYEEEE, per germline. V lost 5 bases to trimming and J lost 1 base; unmatched junction nucleotides: 10. The CDR3 reads CASSHLVGTSGQETQYF. The CDR3 region has the DNA TGTGCCAGCAGTCACCTAGTCGGGACTAGCGGCCAAGAGACCCAGTACTTC.